The present TCR beta chain was sequenced within a study of regulatory T cells in long-lasting Graves disease (dated by TCRdb to about 2021). Background for the entire study: Patients with newly diagnosed Graves' disease had been on antithyroid drugs for under 3 months. This study used TCR sequencing and RNA sequencing of peripheral blood to compare persistent Graves' disease patients against newly diagnosed Graves' disease patients. The study was conducted in China and was registered as a clinical trial. A total of approximately 35 samples underwent TCR sequencing: approximately 13 from persistent and around 20 from newly diagnosed Graves' disease patients. What the research found in general, with its limitations: Only peripheral blood was studied, because thyroid tissue, the primary lesion, was inaccessible. More public clonotypes were shared among persistent patients (roughly 2,700) than among newly diagnosed patients (roughly 960). Sequencing and analysis were limited to the TCR beta chain. Persistent disease showed preferential use of TRBV28, TRBJ1-2 and TRBJ2-5, whereas newly diagnosed disease favored TRBV20-1 and TRBJ2-1. The authors noted that the small sample size was a limitation that may lower accuracy. Persistent Graves' disease patients showed lower TCR Shannon entropy and fewer highly expanded clones than newly diagnosed patients, suggesting clonal expansion.

Receptors were amplified or captured by multiplex PCR. TCRdb names Illumina HiSeq 4000 as the instrument used. To build TCR beta libraries, CDR3 regions were amplified by Arm-PCR using iRepertoire HTBI primers. PCR products were gel purified before sequencing. Under the source paper's analysis protocol: A total of around 59 TRBV and 14 TRBJ segments were identified across samples and were used for gene usage analysis of CDR3 amino acid clonotypes. Filtered high-quality paired reads were merged into contigs using COPE and FqMerger. BLAST was used to align contigs to IMGT TRBV, TRBD and TRBJ reference genes, and CDR3 was defined according to IMGT. Any clonotype with a frequency above 0.1% was counted as a highly expanded clone. Shannon entropy was used to measure repertoire diversity, and the Gini coefficient was used to measure V-J evenness. A clonotype was considered public if more than one individual shared it. Clones were called with MiXCR by TCRdb after fastp trimmed the public reads at Q25, and only in-frame beta chains were retained. Each record represents a unique CDR3 protein, reported with the most common genes and DNA among its rows. These V and J calls are TCRdb output, not the study's own analysis. For this sample there are hundreds of thousands of distinct CDR3 sequences; around an eighth appear just once. Roughly 10% of the sample is taken by the ten largest.

In light of the paper, this sample's time point label describes: newly diagnosed GD, antithyroid drugs for less than 3 months. For both TCR sequencing and RNA sequencing, RNA was extracted from PBMCs in TRIzol. Graves' disease was diagnosed according to American Thyroid Association guidelines. Patients were recruited from an endocrinology department in Xi'an, China. Each patient gave about 9.1 milliliters of peripheral blood, collected in an EDTA anticoagulant tube. Ficoll Paque Plus density gradient separation was used to isolate PBMCs, and no further T cell sorting was done. RNA quality was checked with an Agilent 2100 Bioanalyzer and agarose gel, and concentration with a NanoDrop 2000. CDR1 DFQATT and CDR2 SNEGSKA were looked up in the germline V gene (reference sequence). The CDR3 covers 12 residues, taking in both the cysteine and the phenylalanine. Of the read, only the CDR3 DNA is kept; its 36 bases are in frame from base 1.

This clonotype was seen repeatedly, ten times or more. The specificity of this receptor is unknown. The junction does not match germline at one end; this may be a read error. These same records also appear under a second study, on T cells in Graves' hyperthyroidism and ophthalmopathy. The second paper further reports: A patient counted as having stable Graves' hyperthyroidism if no progression to ophthalmopathy occurred over 18 months of follow-up. Hyperthyroidism patients were newly diagnosed, had a disease duration of under 2 months, and were aged 18 to 65 years. Exclusion was applied to patients with uncontrolled infections, other autoimmune diseases, pregnancy or lactation. Diagnoses were established on the basis of clinical symptoms, serum thyroxine and TRAb, thyroid ultrasound, and orbital computed tomography. The first round of RT-PCR for the TCR CDR3 was performed with the HTBI primer set and the Qiagen OneStep RT-PCR kit. Most expanded thyroid clonotypes (frequency above 0.001) were also detected in blood, suggesting blood repertoires may reflect thyroid immune responses. A model built on a 13 V-J signature distinguished ophthalmopathy from stable hyperthyroidism, reaching 85% to 90% sensitivity and about 81% specificity in cross-validation and 80%/75% in testing. In validation, the model predicted progression to ophthalmopathy with approximately 69% sensitivity and 72% to 75% specificity, a median of around 6.6 months before onset. To identify distinguishing TCR V-J signatures, a discovery cohort of 100 patients was used, comprising 43 with Graves' ophthalmopathy and some 57 with stable Graves' hyperthyroidism. Prospective prediction of ophthalmopathy was tested in an independent validation cohort consisting of roughly 19 hyperthyroidism patients and more than 15 patients who later progressed to ophthalmopathy. The roughly 99 discovery patients were divided at random into training and test sets in a 7:3 ratio. In addition, the study compared T-cell repertoires in thyroid tissue and in blood from 6 or 7 Graves' hyperthyroidism patients. Following sampling, methimazole starting at 30 mg daily was given to hyperthyroidism patients, and high-dose intravenous methylprednisolone was given to ophthalmopathy patients. Libraries were constructed in a second round of multiplex PCR, after which size selection and purification were carried out. Libraries were sequenced paired-end with 100 bp reads on an Illumina HiSeq2000. SOAPnuke was used to process the raw data, throwing out any read that contained adapters or uncalled bases, had a mean Phred below 15, or lacked an exact constant-primer or identifier match. High-quality paired reads were merged using COPE v1.2.5, and each unique nucleotide sequence was defined as a clonotype. Clonotypes were aligned to IMGT TRBV, TRBD and TRBJ reference segments using MiTCR v1.1. The analysis included only V-J combinations with a frequency above 0.0001, which together covered 98% to 99.2% of the repertoires. The TCS score was defined as the ratio of F50 (clonal expansion) to E x V (chaos), calculated using BLOSUM62-based TCRdist between CDR3 peptides within each V-J. Welch's t-statistics and random forest reduced fewer than 550 V-J features to 13, which were used in a naive Bayes classifier (R e1071). No statistical method was used to set the sample size in advance, and investigators knew the group allocation. According to the paper, TCR Vbeta CDR3 sequencing was carried out on 135 peripheral blood samples, which came from 40 to 45 ophthalmopathy, 80 or so hyperthyroidism and about 17 progressor patients.

Here the chain combines TRBV20-1 and TRBJ2-1; a weak D assignment points to TRBD1 (6 bases agree). The receptor was derived from a man younger than 40 with Graves disease. Donor details come from another sample of the same person, matched by shared clones. This specimen consisted of peripheral blood mononuclear cells (PBMCs), obtained at new diagnosis, from a patient treated with antithyroid drugs. The DNA reads as follows: TGCAGTGTTAGAGGGGGACACAATGAGCAGTTCTTC. Its protein product is CSVRGGHNEQFF.